This entry lists 2 T cell receptor beta chains sequenced from one sample in a study of cytomegalovirus exposure and HLA in healthy donors. Assay used: immunoSEQ multiplex PCR; TCRdb lists only in-frame clones, some missing. The sample includes around 60,000 clones, less than 96% of them seen just once. The sequencing sample was made of PBMCs. Receptor source: a woman under 30 in good health and CMV-seronegative.

The V gene is TRBV11-2, the J gene TRBJ2-1; D unclear. Germline assignment: CDR1 SGHAT and CDR2 FQNNGV. Trimming removed 5 bases from V and 0 bases from J, with 14 bases in between. CDR3 length: 16 residues. CDR3 sequence reads: CASSTITPISYNEQFF. CDR3 nucleotide sequence: TGTGCCAGCAGCACAATCACCCCGATCTCCTACAATGAGCAGTTCTTC.

The chain uses TRBV7-2 and TRBJ2-7; no definite D call. Trimming cost V 5 bases and J 0 bases, with 5 bases left between them. The germline gives CDR1 SGHTA, CDR2 FQGNSA. The CDR3 length is 12 residues. In DNA form, the CDR3 reads TGTGCCAGCAGCACAACCTCCTACGAGCAGTACTTC. This translates into CASSTTSYEQYF.